The 20 T cell receptor beta chains given below trace back to one sample, sequenced in a study of post-analysis software for immune sequencing data. These receptors' targets are unknown. Prepared libraries of TCR beta cDNA carried unique molecular identifiers. Each CDR3 protein is one row after TCRdb ran MiXCR on the PCR reads. In the table there are about 200,000 distinct CDR3 sequences, around 29% of which are singletons. Overall study findings and caveats: About 5 TRBV segments (TRBV5-6, TRBV5-1 and TRBV20-1 among them) occurred more frequently in patients than in controls.

Sample: blood. Receptor source: a girl aged 2-17 years with multiple sclerosis.

As concerns this clonotype: Possible read error: a much larger clone is one base away. This chain uses TRBV13 with TRBJ2-7, with D possibly matching TRBD1 (6 bases). V lost 5 bases and J 6 bases, leaving 23 bases between the germline ends. CDR3 length: 16 residues. The germline CDR1 and CDR2 sequences are PRHDT and FYEKMQ (reference sequence). DNA for the CDR3: TGTGCCAGCAGCCGGACCCTCAGGGGCTCTACCTGCGAGCAGTACTTC. Its protein is CASSRTLRGSTCEQYF.

This clonotype turned up a few times. This rearrangement joins TRBV25-1 to TRBJ2-3, with D uncertain. This CDR3 is 11 amino acids long. Germline V lookup: CDR1 MGHDK, CDR2 SYGVNS. The ends were cut back, 4 bases at V and 8 bases at J, with 7 bases in the middle. The CDR3 region has the DNA TGTGCCAGCAGTGCAGTAGCTACGCAGTATTTT. Translation gives CASSAVATQYF.

V is TRBV6-5 and J is TRBJ2-7; D is uncertain. The J call may be wrong; the DNA end is better matched by TRBJ2-5. The CDR3 length is 16 residues. CDR1 is MNHEY and CDR2 is SVGAGI in the germline V gene. This CDR3 is CASSQVYSSDGETQYF. In DNA, the CDR3 is TGTGCCAGCAGCCAAGTCTACAGCTCGGACGGGGAGACCCAGTACTTC.

This clonotype was counted once. The CDR3 is CAISESKREVHPPYNEQFF. CDR3 nucleotide sequence: TGTGCCATCAGTGAGTCTAAGCGGGAGGTCCACCCTCCCTACAATGAGCAGTTCTTC. The chain uses TRBV10-3 and TRBJ2-1, with 9 positions matching TRBD2. The CDR3 covers 19 residues. Germline trimming cut 0 bases from V and 2 bases from J; bases unmatched to any gene: 11. Per the germline V gene, CDR1 is ENHRY and CDR2 is SYGVKD.

The table lists this clonotype with many counts. V usage is TRBV20-1 and J usage is TRBJ2-7; D possibly matches TRBD1 or TRBD2 (5 bases each). Trimming removed 6 bases at V and 2 bases at J, with 14 bases between. This CDR3 has 13 amino acids. The germline V gene encodes CDR1 DFQATT and CDR2 SNEGSKA (reference sequence). This CDR3 reads CSANRDATYEQYF. In nucleotides, the CDR3 is TGCAGTGCGAACCGGGACGCAACCTACGAGCAGTACTTC.

This clonotype occurred many times. V gene TRBV29-1 combines with J gene TRBJ1-5, with 8 positions matching TRBD1. This CDR3 comprises 15 residues. Germline V lookup: CDR1 SQVTM, CDR2 ANQGSEA. V dropped 4 bases and J dropped 7; count of bases not matched to a gene: 12. The CDR3 spells CSVGAGGIDGQPQHF. CDR3 coding DNA: TGCAGCGTTGGCGCAGGGGGCATAGATGGCCAGCCCCAGCATTTT.

This CDR3 is CASSYSQTGLSGNTIYF. CDR3 nucleotides: TGTGCCAGCAGTTACTCGCAAACAGGACTCTCTGGAAACACCATATATTTT. The rearrangement links TRBV6-2 or TRBV6-3 to TRBJ1-3, with D perhaps matching TRBD1 (5 bases). The CDR3 has 17 residues. V lost 0 bases, J lost 0 bases, and 12 bases lay in between. Looked up from germline, CDR1 is MNHEY and CDR2 is SVGEGT.

Details on this clonotype: One base away lies a much larger clone, so this may be a sequencing read error. The V gene is TRBV7-8, the J gene TRBJ2-7, with D uncertain. Germline values: CDR1 SGHVS, CDR2 FQNEAQ. This CDR3 is 13 amino acids long. Deletions cut 10 bases from V and 2 bases from J, with 15 bases between. CDR3: CATSSRPAYEQYV. For the CDR3, the DNA is TGTGCCACCTCTTCCAGACCGGCCTACGAGCAGTACGTC.

Points on this clonotype: Given a much more abundant clone one base away, this may be a read error. The chain combines TRBV5-5 with TRBJ2-7; D not resolved. This CDR3 has 13 residues. Germline assignment: CDR1 SGHKS and CDR2 YYEKEE (reference sequence). Trimming left V 0 bases short and J 4 bases short, with 8 bases between. The CDR3 DNA reads as TGTGCCAGCAGCTTGGGGCGTTGTTACGAGCAGTACTTC. It is translated as CASSLGRCYEQYF.

V gene TRBV6-5 combines with J gene TRBJ2-6, with 7 bases lining up with TRBD1. From germline, CDR1 is MNHEY and CDR2 SVGAGI. The CDR3 contains 16 residues. The V segment lost 5 bases and the J segment 0 bases; nucleotides outside the gene matches: 4. Here the CDR3 reads CASSLNRGSGANVLTF. In DNA, the CDR3 is TGTGCCAGCAGTCTGAACAGGGGCTCTGGGGCCAACGTCCTGACTTTC.

V and J are TRBV19 and TRBJ2-3, with TRBD2 matching 12 bases. Germline CDR1 and CDR2: LNHDA and SQIVND (reference sequence). The CDR3 runs 14 residues. Germline trimming cut 7 bases from V and 6 bases from J; bases unmatched to any gene: 5. The CDR3 protein is CASTRLAGGDTQYF. CDR3 DNA sequence: TGTGCCAGTACCCGTCTAGCGGGAGGGGATACGCAGTATTTT.

This clonotype was recorded at least ten times. V usage is TRBV20-1 and J usage is TRBJ2-7; 11 nucleotides line up with TRBD2. The CDR3 has 15 amino acids. With V trimmed by 3 bases and J by 2 bases, 6 bases remained unmatched. Germline V CDR1 and CDR2: DFQATT, SNEGSKA (reference sequence). The DNA of the CDR3 is TGCAGTGCTAGTACTAGCGGGAGAGGCGCCTACGAGCAGTACTTC. Amino acid sequence: CSASTSGRGAYEQYF.

The table lists this clonotype with a few counts. The V call is TRBV6-6, the J call TRBJ1-5; D is possibly TRBD1 (6 bases). This CDR3 is 13 amino acids long. Germline CDR1 is MNHNY and CDR2 is SVGAGI (reference sequence). Trimming took off 5 bases at V and 9 bases at J, with 14 bases between the two ends. The CDR3: CASSQDRIGPQHF. CDR3 DNA sequence: TGTGCCAGCAGTCAGGACAGAATCGGGCCCCAGCATTTT.

This clonotype was observed a handful of times. J is TRBJ1-1 and V is TRBV3-1; no reliable D call. V was cut by 0 bases and J by 9 bases, with 20 bases left in between. The CDR3 runs to 16 residues. Germline CDR1 and CDR2: LGHDT and YNNKEL (reference sequence). The CDR3 reads CASSQDPEAVLVQAFF. As DNA, the CDR3 is TGTGCCAGCAGCCAAGATCCGGAGGCAGTTTTGGTTCAAGCTTTCTTT.

This clonotype was found many times. The V and J genes are TRBV29-1 and TRBJ1-1; D is perhaps TRBD1 (6 bases). Germline-derived CDR1 and CDR2 are SQVTM and ANQGSEA. Trimming removed 5 bases from V and 3 bases from J, with 10 bases in between. CDR3 length: 12 residues. CDR3 nucleotides: TGCAGCGTTTCAAGGGGGGACACTGAAGCTTTCTTT. This translates into CSVSRGDTEAFF.

This clonotype was recorded a few times. The chain joins TRBV18 to TRBJ2-3; D gene unclear. Per germline, CDR1 KGHSH and CDR2 LQKENI. V lost 2 bases and J lost 5, with 20 bases in between. The CDR3 loop spans 17 amino acids. The CDR3 reads CASSPVAGLLSRDTQYF. For the CDR3, the DNA is TGTGCCAGCTCACCAGTCGCAGGTCTGCTATCAAGAGATACGCAGTATTTT.

This clonotype was observed many times. V and J are TRBV7-8 and TRBJ2-2; D not certain. V was trimmed by 5 bases and J by 0 bases, leaving 7 bases between them. Germline V gene data show CDR1 as SGHVS and CDR2 as FQNEAQ. This CDR3 has 14 amino acids. The DNA for the CDR3 is TGTGCCAGCAGCCCAGACCCGAACACCGGGGAGCTGTTTTTT. Amino acid sequence: CASSPDPNTGELFF.

This chain connects TRBV27 to TRBJ1-2; D may be TRBD1 (5 bases). V was shortened by 3 bases and J by 6 bases, with 17 bases between the two germline ends. The CDR3 covers 15 residues. The germline CDR1 and CDR2 sequences are MNHEY and SMNVEV (reference sequence). The CDR3 sequence: CASSLYLGGKDGYTF. In DNA, the CDR3 is TGTGCCAGCAGTTTGTATCTGGGGGGGAAGGATGGCTACACCTTC.

There are a few counts of this clonotype. The chain joins TRBV5-1 to TRBJ1-6; TRBD1 might be the D (6 bases). Trimming took off 4 bases at V and 10 bases at J, with 15 bases between the two ends. Germline assignment: CDR1 SGHRS and CDR2 YFSETQ. This CDR3 region has 14 residues. The CDR3 DNA sequence: TGCGCCAGCAGCCGGGAGGGGGTAGGGTCACCCCTCCACTTT. The encoded protein is CASSREGVGSPLHF.

The rearrangement uses TRBV4-3 and TRBJ2-3; 10 bases line up with TRBD2. Germline lookup yields CDR1 LGHNA and CDR2 YSLEER. The CDR3 length is 16 residues. With 1 base clipped from V and 1 base from J, the junction kept 2 bases outside the gene matches. CDR3 residues: CASSQVTSGGTDTQYF. CDR3 coding DNA: TGCGCCAGCAGCCAAGTAACTAGCGGGGGCACAGATACGCAGTATTTT.